The 21 T cell receptor beta chains listed next were all sequenced from one sample in a study of blood T cell repertoires in COVID-19. Libraries were prepared by immunoSEQ multiplex PCR; TCRdb keeps only in-frame clonotypes and omits some of them. The table lists tens of thousands of clones, 90% to 95% of them singletons, with roughly 8.1% in the top ten. Sequenced material: peripheral blood. All receptors derive from a human donor in a cohort sampled during active COVID-19.

The chain links TRBV5-1 to TRBJ1-1; a possible D gene is TRBD1 (6 bases). The CDR3 spans 16 residues. Germline lookup yields CDR1 SGHRS and CDR2 YFSETQ. The V end lost 2 bases, the J end lost 0 bases, and 14 bases lay between the germline ends. DNA of the CDR3: TGCGCCAGCAGCTTTTCGTCACAGGGTTTGAACACTGAAGCTTTCTTT. Its protein product is CASSFSSQGLNTEAFF.

The V call is TRBV9, the J call TRBJ2-7; TRBD2 might be the D (5 bases). CDR1 is SGDLS, CDR2 YYNGEE, per germline. This CDR3 is built from 15 residues. The V end was cut by 0 bases, the J end by 2 bases, with 12 bases between. In nucleotides, the CDR3 is TGTGCCAGCAGCGTAGGCGAGGGCCTCGCCTACGAGCAGTACTTC. Protein sequence: CASSVGEGLAYEQYF.

This sequence joins TRBV30 and TRBJ2-2; TRBD1 might be the D (5 bases). The CDR3 consists of 14 residues. Trimming removed 0 bases at V and 4 bases at J, with 9 bases between. From germline, CDR1 is GTSNPN and CDR2 SVGIG (reference sequence). CDR3 in amino acids: CAWSVLGPTGELFF. CDR3 nucleotide sequence: TGTGCCTGGAGTGTACTGGGGCCCACCGGGGAGCTGTTTTTT.

J is TRBJ1-1 and V is TRBV7-2; 9 bases are shared with TRBD1. The V gene end was trimmed by 5 bases and the J gene end by 1 base; junction bases not matched to a gene: 5. CDR3 length: 15 residues. Germline V CDR1 and CDR2: SGHTA, FQGNSA. This chain's CDR3 is CASSPQQGANTEAFF. CDR3 DNA sequence: TGTGCCAGCAGCCCACAACAGGGGGCGAACACTGAAGCTTTCTTT.

The chain links TRBV19 to TRBJ2-1; 9 bases are a match to TRBD2. The length of the CDR3 is 15 residues. Germline assignment: CDR1 LNHDA and CDR2 SQIVND (reference sequence). The ends lost 4 bases at V and 2 bases at J; junction bases unmatched: 3. The CDR3 here is CASSRAGGTYNEQFF. CDR3 DNA: TGTGCCAGTAGTAGAGCGGGAGGTACCTACAATGAGCAGTTCTTC.

V is TRBV30 and J is TRBJ2-1, with TRBD2 matching over 11 bases. V was clipped by 1 base and J by 2 bases; unmatched bases: 4. CDR3 length: 16 amino acids. CDR1 is GTSNPN and CDR2 is SVGIG in the germline V gene (reference sequence). The CDR3 DNA reads TGTGCCTGGAGTGCTACTAGCGGGGGACCCTACAATGAGCAGTTCTTC. It codes for CAWSATSGGPYNEQFF.

The gene calls are TRBV9 and TRBJ2-2; 13 bases map to TRBD2. The CDR3 extends over 16 amino acids. V shed 4 bases and J 6 bases; nucleotides not matched to a gene: 6. The germline CDR1 and CDR2 sequences are SGDLS and YYNGEE. The CDR3 protein is CASSPRLAGGPGELFF. The CDR3 coding sequence is TGTGCCAGCAGCCCACGACTAGCGGGAGGTCCCGGGGAGCTGTTTTTT. The variable domain in full, completed from reference TRBV9 and TRBJ2-2, reads DSGVTQTPKHLITATGQRVTLRCSPRSGDLSVYWYQQSLDQGLQFLIQYYNGEERAKGNILERFSAQQFPDLHSELNLSSLELGDSALYFCASSPRLAGGPGELFFGEGSRLTVL.

The rearrangement joins TRBV6-5 to TRBJ2-7; 9 bases fit TRBD1. The germline gives CDR1 MNHEY, CDR2 SVGAGI. V trimming: 5 bases; J trimming: 6 bases; junction bases outside the gene matches: 8. The CDR3 runs 14 residues. The CDR3 protein is CASSTPGQGGEQYF. The CDR3 DNA follows: TGTGCCAGCAGTACACCGGGACAGGGTGGCGAGCAGTACTTC.

The chain couples TRBV18 to TRBJ1-5; D gene uncertain. The germline gives CDR1 KGHSH, CDR2 LQKENI. The CDR3 contains 16 residues. V was pared by 2 bases and J by 0 bases, with 11 bases between. CDR3 nucleotides: TGTGCCAGCTCACCAACCACGGAGTATAGCAATCAGCCCCAGCATTTT. It encodes CASSPTTEYSNQPQHF.

The rearrangement joins TRBV11-1 to TRBJ2-7, with D uncertain. This CDR3 has 13 amino acids. Trimming removed 5 bases from V and 3 bases from J, with 11 bases in between. Looked up from germline, CDR1 is SGHAT and CDR2 is FQDESV (reference sequence). The CDR3 nucleotides are TGTGCCAGCAGCCAGGTGAACAGCTACGAGCAGTACTTC. It specifies CASSQVNSYEQYF.

This clone was observed once. V gene TRBV10-2 combines with J gene TRBJ2-4; tentatively, D is TRBD1 (6 bases). Trimming stripped 2 bases from V and 0 bases from J, with 8 bases between. The CDR3 spans 15 residues. CDR1 is WSHSY and CDR2 is SAAADI in the germline V gene. DNA for the CDR3: TGCGCCAGCAGTGAGCAGGGGATAGCCAAAAACATTCAGTACTTC. This gives the protein CASSEQGIAKNIQYF.

The rearrangement uses TRBV9 and TRBJ2-1; D might be TRBD2 (5 bases). The CDR3 length is 17 residues. Germline V CDR1 and CDR2: SGDLS, YYNGEE. V was clipped by 3 bases and J by 1 base, with 17 bases between them. The DNA for the CDR3 is TGTGCCAGCAGCGCCAACCTAGCTGCGAGTTCCTACAATGAGCAGTTCTTC. Translating it yields CASSANLAASSYNEQFF.

The chain joins TRBV5-3 to TRBJ1-4, with TRBD1 as a possible D gene (6 bases). TRBV5-3 is given ORF status, its function remaining uncertain. The CDR3 has 16 amino acids. Trimming took 2 bases from V and 3 from J, leaving 14 bases between them. CDR3 in DNA: TGTGCCAGAAGCTTTCCCAGGGGCAATCCTAATGAAAAACTGTTTTTT. Residues: CARSFPRGNPNEKLFF.

The chain joins TRBV5-5 to TRBJ1-3, with unresolved D. The V end lost 4 bases, the J end lost 0 bases, and 14 bases lay between the germline ends. The length of the CDR3 is 16 residues. Germline values: CDR1 SGHKS, CDR2 YYEKEE (reference sequence). DNA of the CDR3: TGTGCCAGCAGCCCTCTTGTCCGGGGCTCTGGAAACACCATATATTTT. This gives the protein CASSPLVRGSGNTIYF.

The chain combines TRBV7-9 with TRBJ2-5; 8 bases match TRBD1. The junction had 9 bases not matched to a gene; V was cut back by 7 bases and J by 5 bases. Germline V lookup: CDR1 SEHNR, CDR2 FQNEAQ (reference sequence). This CDR3 is 14 amino acids long. Here the CDR3 reads CASTSTGVGETQYF. DNA for the CDR3: TGTGCCAGCACCTCGACAGGGGTGGGGGAGACCCAGTACTTC.

The rearrangement joins TRBV7-2 to TRBJ2-5; 9 nucleotides align to TRBD2. The ends lost 5 bases at V and 5 bases at J; junction bases unmatched: 0. Per germline, CDR1 SGHTA and CDR2 FQGNSA. The CDR3 consists of 12 residues. As DNA, the CDR3 is TGTGCCAGCAGCGCGGGGGGGGAGACCCAGTACTTC. This codes for CASSAGGETQYF.

V and J are TRBV27 and TRBJ1-2, with TRBD1 as a possible D gene (5 bases). This CDR3 is built from 14 residues. Per germline, CDR1 MNHEY and CDR2 SMNVEV (reference sequence). V gave up 6 bases and J gave up 10 bases, with 21 bases separating them. CDR3 loop: CASSRLRQTLDYTF. As DNA, the CDR3 is TGTGCCAGCAGCCGCCTTCGACAGACTCTTGACTACACCTTC.

The chain combines TRBV6-5 with TRBJ1-1, with D perhaps matching TRBD1 (5 bases). The V end lost 0 bases, the J end lost 3 bases, and 8 bases lay between the germline ends. Looked up from germline, CDR1 is MNHEY and CDR2 is SVGAGI. The CDR3 is 14 residues long. CDR3 coding DNA: TGTGCCAGCAGTTACTCTGACAGTTACACTGAAGCTTTCTTT. Translating gives CASSYSDSYTEAFF.

The chain carries TRBV5-1 and TRBJ1-5, with D hard to call. Germline CDR1 is SGHRS and CDR2 is YFSETQ. This CDR3 is built from 14 residues. The V end was cut by 1 base, the J end by 6 bases, with 11 bases between. CDR3 bases: TGCGCCAGCAGCTTGACGGGAACGGGTCAGCCCCAGCATTTT. Amino acids: CASSLTGTGQPQHF.

This sequence joins TRBV11-1 and TRBJ2-1, with D possibly being TRBD2 (5 bases). Looked up from germline, CDR1 is SGHAT and CDR2 is FQDESV (reference sequence). The CDR3 extends over 14 amino acids. V lost 1 base and J lost 8, with 12 bases in between. The CDR3 DNA reads TGTGCCAGCAGCTTAGGAGGACTGGTCGATGAGCAGTTCTTC. Translating it yields CASSLGGLVDEQFF.

This clone was recorded once. The J gene is TRBJ2-5, the V gene TRBV18, with unresolved D. Germline V lookup: CDR1 KGHSH, CDR2 LQKENI. Trimming took 1 base from V and 4 from J, leaving 7 bases between them. The CDR3 sequence is 13 residues long. The CDR3 nucleotides read TGTGCCAGCTCACCACAGGCAGGAGAGACCCAGTACTTC. Translating it yields CASSPQAGETQYF. The full variable domain, in which reference TRBV18 and TRBJ2-5 provide the parts outside the CDR3, is NAGVMQNPRHLVRRRGQEARLRCSPMKGHSHVYWYRQLPEEGLKFMVYLQKENIIDESGMPKERFSAEFPKEGPSILRIQQVVRGDSAAYFCASSPQAGETQYFGPGTRLLVL.